This is a list of T cell receptor beta chains from one sample in a study of coeliac disease. Generated by immunoSEQ multiplex PCR, the TCRdb table keeps only in-frame clones and is missing some. The table includes roughly 6,800 clones, approximately 78% detected once. The specimen sequenced was lamina propria lymphocytes from the gut. The source is a man younger than 45 with celiac disease. CDR3s include the opening cysteine and the closing phenylalanine or tryptophan. D genes are given only for firm matches. For some rows the clone size is stated as once, few or many, or as a class when expanded; others skip it.

abundance	v_gene	d_gene	j_gene	CDR3aa	CDR3nt
few	TRBV6-1	TRBD1	TRBJ2-7	CASSEADRPPYEQYF	TGTGCCAGCAGTGAAGCGGACAGGCCGCCCTACGAGCAGTACTTC
-	TRBV5-1	TRBD2	TRBJ2-1	CASSLPSGAYNEQFF	TGCGCCAGCAGCTTGCCTAGCGGGGCCTACAATGAGCAGTTCTTC
-	TRBV7-3	TRBD2	TRBJ2-1	CASSLRLAGDNEQFF	TGTGCCAGCAGCTTGCGACTAGCGGGGGACAATGAGCAGTTCTTC
-	TRBV19	-	TRBJ1-5	CASATTGDQPQHF	TGTGCCAGCGCAACGACAGGAGATCAGCCCCAGCATTTT
-	TRBV21-1	-	TRBJ2-6	CASRLPIATQSRANVLTF	TGTGCCAGCAGACTGCCTATAGCTACACAAAGTCGGGCCAACGTCCTGACTTTC
few	TRBV7-2	TRBD2	TRBJ2-7	CASSFIAGGQSEQYF	TGTGCCAGCAGCTTCATAGCGGGGGGGCAGTCCGAGCAGTACTTC
-	TRBV11-1	TRBD1	TRBJ1-2	CASSFRDSYGYTF	TGTGCCAGCAGCTTCCGGGACAGCTATGGCTACACCTTC
once	TRBV7-3	TRBD2	TRBJ2-1	CASSSTGTTYNEQFF	TGTGCCAGCAGCTCAACCGGGACTACCTACAATGAGCAGTTCTTC
-	TRBV6-1	TRBD1	TRBJ2-7	CASRFERQGTYEQYF	TGTGCCAGCCGCTTTGAGAGACAGGGAACCTACGAGCAGTACTTC
-	TRBV6-1	TRBD2	TRBJ2-5	CASSEWVKGSGEQETQYF	TGTGCCAGCAGTGAATGGGTGAAAGGTAGCGGGGAACAAGAGACCCAGTACTTC
-	TRBV2	TRBD1	TRBJ1-2	CASRDRGNYGYTF	TGTGCCAGCAGAGACAGGGGGAACTATGGCTACACCTTC
-	TRBV6-6	TRBD2	TRBJ2-5	CATLAGETQYF	TGTGCCACCCTAGCGGGAGAGACCCAGTACTTC
once	TRBV7-3	-	TRBJ2-1	CASSLGMKHNEQFF	TGTGCCAGCAGCCTTGGCATGAAACACAATGAGCAGTTCTTC
-	TRBV7-7	-	TRBJ1-4	CASSLAPGVGEKLFF	TGTGCCAGCAGCTTAGCACCCGGGGTTGGCGAAAAACTGTTTTTT
-	TRBV7-9	TRBD2	TRBJ2-4	CASSPRLAEALYQNIQYF	TGTGCCAGCAGCCCCCGACTAGCGGAGGCCCTCTACCAAAACATTCAGTACTTC
-	TRBV6-5	TRBD1	TRBJ1-5	CASSLSGGQPQHF	TGTGCCAGCAGCTTATCAGGGGGACAGCCCCAGCATTTT
-	TRBV30	-	TRBJ1-5	CAWSADSNQPQHF	TGTGCCTGGAGTGCGGACAGTAATCAGCCCCAGCATTTT
-	TRBV29-1	-	TRBJ2-7	CSVEEWGRGFSYEQYF	TGCAGCGTTGAAGAATGGGGAAGGGGCTTCTCCTACGAGCAGTACTTC
-	TRBV6-4	-	TRBJ2-2	CASSTGNTGELFF	TGTGCCAGCAGTACAGGGAACACCGGGGAGCTGTTTTTT
-	TRBV14	TRBD1	TRBJ1-6	CASSQVRQGDSPLHF	TGTGCCAGCAGCCAAGTCCGACAGGGAGATTCACCCCTCCACTTT
-	TRBV6-1	-	TRBJ2-2	CASSAFRGTGELFF	TGTGCCAGCAGTGCCTTTAGGGGCACCGGGGAGCTGTTTTTT
-	TRBV10-3	TRBD1	TRBJ1-2	CAISRDREVDGYTF	TGTGCCATCAGCCGGGACAGGGAAGTGGATGGCTACACCTTC
-	TRBV9	TRBD1	TRBJ2-7	CASSGGQGSYEQYF	TGTGCCAGCAGCGGCGGACAGGGTTCCTACGAGCAGTACTTC
-	TRBV10-3	TRBD2	TRBJ2-1	CAITPSGANEQFF	TGTGCCATCACCCCTAGCGGAGCGAATGAGCAGTTCTTC
-	TRBV5-1	-	TRBJ1-3	CASIWVRCSGNTIYF	TGCGCCAGCATATGGGTCAGGTGCTCTGGAAACACCATATATTTT
-	TRBV5-4	-	TRBJ2-6	CASSQPGVGANVLTF	TGTGCCAGCAGCCAGCCAGGGGTCGGGGCCAACGTCCTGACTTTC
-	TRBV28	-	TRBJ1-1	CASCNGYSRVNTEAFF	TGTGCCAGCTGTAATGGTTACTCGAGGGTGAACACTGAAGCTTTCTTT
once	TRBV6-1	TRBD2	TRBJ2-3	CASKGLYWDTQYF	TGTGCCAGCAAGGGACTATACTGGGATACGCAGTATTTT
-	TRBV6-6	-	TRBJ1-5	CASRRGQIYSNQPQHF	TGTGCCAGCAGGCGCGGACAGATATATAGCAATCAGCCCCAGCATTTT
-	TRBV2	-	TRBJ1-1	CASKDRKPMNTKAFF	TGTGCCAGCAAAGACAGGAAGCCCATGAACACTAAAGCTTTCTTT
-	TRBV5-1	TRBD1	TRBJ2-2	CASALRQGDTGELFF	TGCGCCAGCGCCCTAAGACAGGGGGACACCGGGGAGCTGTTTTTT
-	TRBV30	-	TRBJ1-1	CACEQASTTNTEAFF	TGTGCCTGCGAACAGGCTAGTACAACGAACACTGAAGCTTTCTTT
-	TRBV19	-	TRBJ2-7	CASSRSQGGEQYF	TGTGCCAGTTCGAGGTCCCAGGGAGGCGAGCAGTACTTC
-	TRBV11-2	TRBD1	TRBJ2-7	CASSSGTESYEQYF	TGTGCCAGCAGTTCCGGGACAGAATCCTACGAGCAGTACTTC
few	TRBV4-1	TRBD2	TRBJ2-7	CASSQDFSGGGEQYF	TGCGCCAGCAGCCAAGATTTTAGCGGGGGCGGGGAGCAGTACTTC
-	TRBV19	TRBD1	TRBJ1-2	CASSRGTAANYGYTF	TGTGCCAGTAGTAGAGGGACAGCAGCTAACTATGGCTACACCTTC
-	TRBV19	-	TRBJ2-1	CASSSGGTGLLNEQFF	TGTGCCAGTAGTTCGGGGGGGACAGGGTTGTTGAATGAGCAGTTCTTC
once	TRBV7-3	-	TRBJ2-3	CASSSGMGGTDTQYF	TGTGCCAGCAGCTCGGGGATGGGAGGCACAGATACGCAGTATTTT
few	TRBV7-8	TRBD1	TRBJ2-7	CASSLGTRDRGYEQYF	TGTGCCAGCAGCTTAGGAACCCGAGACAGGGGATACGAGCAGTACTTC
-	TRBV5-5	-	TRBJ2-7	CASSLGSDYEQYF	TGTGCCAGCAGCTTGGGTTCAGACTACGAGCAGTACTTC
-	TRBV5-4	-	TRBJ1-6	CASNEGGGRNSPLHF	TGTGCCAGCAACGAGGGGGGGGGAAGAAATTCACCCCTCCACTTT
-	TRBV28	TRBD1	TRBJ1-2	CASDTPTGAGGHTF	TGTGCCAGTGACACCCCAACAGGGGCGGGAGGCCACACCTTC